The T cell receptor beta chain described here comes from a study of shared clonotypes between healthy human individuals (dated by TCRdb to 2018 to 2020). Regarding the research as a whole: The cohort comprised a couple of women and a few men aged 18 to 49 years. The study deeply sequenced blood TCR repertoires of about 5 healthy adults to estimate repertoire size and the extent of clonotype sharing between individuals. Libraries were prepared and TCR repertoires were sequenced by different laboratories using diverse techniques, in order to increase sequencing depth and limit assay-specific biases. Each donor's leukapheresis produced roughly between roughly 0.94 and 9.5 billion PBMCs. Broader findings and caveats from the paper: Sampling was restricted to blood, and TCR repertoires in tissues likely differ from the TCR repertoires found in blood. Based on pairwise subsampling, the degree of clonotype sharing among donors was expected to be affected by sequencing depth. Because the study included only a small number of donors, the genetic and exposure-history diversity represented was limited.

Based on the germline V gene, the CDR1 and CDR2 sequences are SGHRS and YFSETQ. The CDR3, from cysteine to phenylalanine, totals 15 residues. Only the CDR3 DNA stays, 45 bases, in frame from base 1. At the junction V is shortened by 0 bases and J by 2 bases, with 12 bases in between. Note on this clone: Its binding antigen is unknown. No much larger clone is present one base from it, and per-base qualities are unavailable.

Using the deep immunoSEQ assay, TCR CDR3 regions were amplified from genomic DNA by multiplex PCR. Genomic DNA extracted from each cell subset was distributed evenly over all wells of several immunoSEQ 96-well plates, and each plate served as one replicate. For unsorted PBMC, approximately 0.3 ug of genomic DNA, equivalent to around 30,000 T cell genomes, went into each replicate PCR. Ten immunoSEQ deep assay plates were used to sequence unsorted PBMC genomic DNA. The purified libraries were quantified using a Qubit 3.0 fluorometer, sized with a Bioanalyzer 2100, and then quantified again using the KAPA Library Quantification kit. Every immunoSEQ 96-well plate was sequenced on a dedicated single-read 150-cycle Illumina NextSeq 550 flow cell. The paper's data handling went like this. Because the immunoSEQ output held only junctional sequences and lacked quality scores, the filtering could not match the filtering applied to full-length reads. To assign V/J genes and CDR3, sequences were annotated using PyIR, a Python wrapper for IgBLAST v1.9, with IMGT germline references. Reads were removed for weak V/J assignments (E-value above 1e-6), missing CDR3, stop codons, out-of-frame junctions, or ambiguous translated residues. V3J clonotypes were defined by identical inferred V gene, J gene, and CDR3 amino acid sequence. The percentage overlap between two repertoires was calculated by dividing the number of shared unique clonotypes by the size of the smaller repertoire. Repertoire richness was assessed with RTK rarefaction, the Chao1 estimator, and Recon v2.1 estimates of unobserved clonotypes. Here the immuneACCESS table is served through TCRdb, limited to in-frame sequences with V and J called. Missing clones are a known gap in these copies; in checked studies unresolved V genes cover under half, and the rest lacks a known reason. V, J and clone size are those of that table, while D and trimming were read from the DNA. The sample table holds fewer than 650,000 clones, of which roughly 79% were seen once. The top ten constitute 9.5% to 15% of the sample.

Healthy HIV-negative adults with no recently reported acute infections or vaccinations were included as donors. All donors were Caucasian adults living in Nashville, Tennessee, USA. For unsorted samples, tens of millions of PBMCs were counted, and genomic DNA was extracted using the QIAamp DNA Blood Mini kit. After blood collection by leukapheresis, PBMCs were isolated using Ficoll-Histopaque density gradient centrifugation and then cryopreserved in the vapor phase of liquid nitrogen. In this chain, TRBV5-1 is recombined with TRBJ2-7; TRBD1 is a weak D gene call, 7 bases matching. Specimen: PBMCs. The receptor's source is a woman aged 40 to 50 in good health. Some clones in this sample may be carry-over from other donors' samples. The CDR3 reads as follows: CASSLGQGGAYEQYF. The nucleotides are TGCGCCAGCAGCTTGGGACAGGGAGGCGCCTACGAGCAGTACTTC.